This TCR beta chain originates from a study of T cell responses to AZD1222 COVID-19 vaccine. General study points: CD4 TCRs associated with vaccination spanned spike, dominating at 160-218 and 743-854. Unmutated variant regions reportedly attract nearly half of all spike-specific TCRs. Females made up more of the donors, who were largely white British, and clonal diversity may have come out too low. Only a handful of AZD1222 recipients tested seropositive at baseline.

As for this clone: Its specificity is not known.

The table came from immunoSEQ multiplex PCR; TCRdb's copy has only in-frame clones and leaves some out. This table has some 110,000 clones, roughly nine tenths appearing once. Losses at the gene ends were 5 bases for V and 4 bases for J; bases not matched to a gene: 11. CDR1 is MDHEN and CDR2 is SYDVKM in the germline V gene. This CDR3 has 16 residues. Sample: peripheral blood, taken on day 0 of AZD1222 vaccination. This clonotype originated in an adult in good health. This sequence joins TRBV28 and TRBJ2-3; 8 positions agree with TRBD1. The CDR3 is CASSARQGLLSDTQYF. In DNA form, the CDR3 reads TGTGCCAGCAGTGCCCGACAGGGGTTGCTGTCAGATACGCAGTATTTT.